This T cell receptor beta chain was profiled in a study of blood T cells in healthy people across ages. Regarding the study as a whole: Per million T cells, TCR beta diversity dropped about linearly as age rose.

This clonotype has only a few counts. Its antigen remains unknown. This CDR3 has 12 residues. V was clipped by 6 bases and J by 1 base; unmatched bases: 0. CDR1 and CDR2 (germline): SQVTM, ANQGSEA. A second PCR, run for roughly 6 to 11 cycles, used a sample-barcoded 5' primer plus a J-beta primer mix. CDR3-containing paired-end reads numbering at least 2.5 million came from each sample. TCRdb itself ran the 5' RACE reads through MiXCR, one entry per CDR3 protein. Counted here are about a million distinct CDR3 sequences, around 54% occurring once; the ten biggest clones make up 20% to 25%. Sequencing was done on a sample of blood. The sequence was collected from a woman aged 55-75 years in good health. V is TRBV29-1 and J is TRBJ2-1, with 7 bases identical to TRBD1. The DNA for the CDR3 is TGCAGCGTGGGACAGTCCTACAATGAGCAGTTCTTC. This translates into CSVGQSYNEQFF.